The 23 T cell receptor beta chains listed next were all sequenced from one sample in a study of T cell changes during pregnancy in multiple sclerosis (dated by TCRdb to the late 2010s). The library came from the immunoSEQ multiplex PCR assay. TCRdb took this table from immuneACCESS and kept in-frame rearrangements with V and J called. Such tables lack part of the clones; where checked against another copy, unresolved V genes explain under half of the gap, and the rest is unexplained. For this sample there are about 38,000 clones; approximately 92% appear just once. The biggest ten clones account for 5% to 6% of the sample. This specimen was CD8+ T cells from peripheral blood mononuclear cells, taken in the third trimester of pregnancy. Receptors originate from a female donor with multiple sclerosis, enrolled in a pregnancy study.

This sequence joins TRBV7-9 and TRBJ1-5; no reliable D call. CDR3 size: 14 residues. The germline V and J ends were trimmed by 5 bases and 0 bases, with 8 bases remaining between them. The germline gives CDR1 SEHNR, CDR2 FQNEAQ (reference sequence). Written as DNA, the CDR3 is TGTGCCAGCAGCGGTGGAGATAGCAATCAGCCCCAGCATTTT. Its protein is CASSGGDSNQPQHF. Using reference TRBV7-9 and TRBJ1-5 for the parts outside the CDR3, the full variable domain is DTGVSQNPRHKITKRGQNVTFRCDPISEHNRLYWYRQTLGQGPEFLTYFQNEAQLEKSRLLSDRFSAERPKGSFSTLEIQRTEQGDSAMYLCASSGGDSNQPQHFGDGTRLSIL.

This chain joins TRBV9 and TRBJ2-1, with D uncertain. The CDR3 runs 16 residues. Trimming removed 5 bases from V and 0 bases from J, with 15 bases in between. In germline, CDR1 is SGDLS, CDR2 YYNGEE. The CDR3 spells CASSRRQLSSYNEQFF. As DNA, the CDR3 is TGTGCCAGCAGTCGGCGACAATTGAGCTCCTACAATGAGCAGTTCTTC.

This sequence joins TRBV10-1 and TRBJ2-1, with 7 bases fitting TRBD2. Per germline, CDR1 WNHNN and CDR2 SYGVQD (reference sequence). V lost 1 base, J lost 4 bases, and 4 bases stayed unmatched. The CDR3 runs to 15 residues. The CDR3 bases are TGCGCCAGCAGTGAGTTGCGGGAGAGTTACAATGAGCAGTTCTTC. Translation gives CASSELRESYNEQFF.

The CDR3 DNA follows: TGTGCCACCAGAGGACAGGGGGCTCAGGAGCAGTACTTC. It translates to CATRGQGAQEQYF. V usage is TRBV15 and J usage is TRBJ2-7; 11 bases are a match to TRBD1. This CDR3 is built from 13 residues. J was trimmed by 7 bases and V by 6 bases; bases with no gene match: 5. Germline-derived CDR1 and CDR2 are LNHNV and YYDKDF (reference sequence).

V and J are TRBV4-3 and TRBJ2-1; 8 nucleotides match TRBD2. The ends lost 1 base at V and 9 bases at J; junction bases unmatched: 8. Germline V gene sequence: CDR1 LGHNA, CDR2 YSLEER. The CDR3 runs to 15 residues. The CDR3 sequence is CASSQVVDSGIEQFF. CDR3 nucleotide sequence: TGCGCCAGCAGCCAAGTTGTGGATAGCGGGATTGAGCAGTTCTTC.

The CDR3: CASSEYKGTSGSRYEQYF. CDR3 nucleotides: TGTGCCAGCAGTGAATATAAGGGGACTAGCGGGAGTAGATACGAGCAGTACTTC. The chain couples TRBV25-1 to TRBJ2-7; 14 positions agree with TRBD2. CDR1 and CDR2 (germline): MGHDK, SYGVNS. This CDR3 is 18 amino acids long. V dropped 0 bases and J dropped 4; count of bases not matched to a gene: 8.

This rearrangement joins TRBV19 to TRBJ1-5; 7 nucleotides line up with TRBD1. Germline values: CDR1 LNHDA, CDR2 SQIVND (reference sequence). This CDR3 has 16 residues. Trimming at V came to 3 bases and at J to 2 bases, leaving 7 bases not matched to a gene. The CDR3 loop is CASSIRQGGGNQPQHF. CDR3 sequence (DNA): TGTGCCAGTAGTATCCGACAGGGTGGTGGCAATCAGCCCCAGCATTTT.

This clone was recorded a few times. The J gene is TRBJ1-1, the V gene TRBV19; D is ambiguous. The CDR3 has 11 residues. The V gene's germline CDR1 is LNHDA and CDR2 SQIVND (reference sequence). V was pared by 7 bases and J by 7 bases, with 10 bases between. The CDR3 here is CASTHSLEAFF. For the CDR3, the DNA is TGTGCCAGTACCCACTCCCTTGAAGCTTTCTTT.

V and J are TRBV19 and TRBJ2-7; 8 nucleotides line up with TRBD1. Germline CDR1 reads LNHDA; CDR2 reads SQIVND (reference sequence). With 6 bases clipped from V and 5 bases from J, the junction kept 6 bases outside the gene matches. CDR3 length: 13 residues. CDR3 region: CASREDRVHEQYF. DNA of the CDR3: TGTGCCAGTAGGGAGGACAGGGTCCACGAGCAGTACTTC.

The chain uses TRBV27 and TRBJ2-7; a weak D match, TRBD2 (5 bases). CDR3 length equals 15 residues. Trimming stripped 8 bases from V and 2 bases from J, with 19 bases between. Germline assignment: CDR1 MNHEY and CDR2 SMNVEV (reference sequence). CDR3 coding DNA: TGTGCCAGCGGACCTGATGCGGGTTACCCCTACGAGCAGTACTTC. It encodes CASGPDAGYPYEQYF.

The CDR3 sequence: CASSPLMSNEQYF. In nucleotides, the CDR3 is TGTGCCAGCAGTCCTCTAATGTCTAACGAGCAGTACTTC. J is TRBJ2-7 and V is TRBV6-6; D not certain. V shed 5 bases and J shed 5 bases, with 13 bases lying between them. The germline V gene has CDR1 MNHNY and CDR2 SVGAGI (reference sequence). This CDR3 region has 13 residues.

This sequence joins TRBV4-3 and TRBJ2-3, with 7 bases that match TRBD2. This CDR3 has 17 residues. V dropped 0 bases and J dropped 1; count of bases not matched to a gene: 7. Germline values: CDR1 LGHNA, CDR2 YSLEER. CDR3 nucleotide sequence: TGCGCCAGCAGCCAAGATCGAGGCGGGAGTGGCACAGATACGCAGTATTTT. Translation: CASSQDRGGSGTDTQYF.

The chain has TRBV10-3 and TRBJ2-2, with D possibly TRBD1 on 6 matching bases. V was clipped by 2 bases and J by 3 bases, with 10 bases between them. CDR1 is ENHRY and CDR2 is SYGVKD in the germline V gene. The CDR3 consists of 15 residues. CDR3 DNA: TGTGCCATCAGTGAGCCGGGACATTACACCGGGGAGCTGTTTTTT. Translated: CAISEPGHYTGELFF.

For the CDR3, the DNA is TGTGCCAGCAGCTCACTAGCGGGCCCCAATGAGCAGTTCTTC. This encodes CASSSLAGPNEQFF. This chain joins TRBV7-9 and TRBJ2-1, with 9 bases matching TRBD2. CDR3 length: 14 amino acids. The J segment lost 6 bases and the V segment lost 4 bases, leaving 4 bases of the junction unmatched. From germline, CDR1 is SEHNR and CDR2 FQNEAQ (reference sequence).

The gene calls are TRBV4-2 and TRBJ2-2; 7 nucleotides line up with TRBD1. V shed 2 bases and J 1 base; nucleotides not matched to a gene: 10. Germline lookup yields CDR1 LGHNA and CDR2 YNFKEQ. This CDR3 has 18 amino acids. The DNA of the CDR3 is TGTGCCAGCAGCCAACTCCAACAGGGGTTAGAGAACACCGGGGAGCTGTTTTTT. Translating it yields CASSQLQQGLENTGELFF.

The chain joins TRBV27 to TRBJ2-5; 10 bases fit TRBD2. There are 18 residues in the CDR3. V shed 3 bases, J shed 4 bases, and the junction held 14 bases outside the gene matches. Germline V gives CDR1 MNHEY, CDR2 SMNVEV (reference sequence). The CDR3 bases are TGTGCCAGCAGTTTGTGGGCCCCCGCTAGCGGGGGTCCAGAGACCCAGTACTTC. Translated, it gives CASSLWAPASGGPETQYF.

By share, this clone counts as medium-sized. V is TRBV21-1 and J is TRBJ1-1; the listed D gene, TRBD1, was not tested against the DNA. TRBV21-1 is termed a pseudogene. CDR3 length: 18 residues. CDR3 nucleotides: TGTGCCAGCAGCAAAGAGAGGGGGACAGGGGGACCGAACACTGAAGCTTTCTTT. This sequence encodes CASSKERGTGGPNTEAFF.

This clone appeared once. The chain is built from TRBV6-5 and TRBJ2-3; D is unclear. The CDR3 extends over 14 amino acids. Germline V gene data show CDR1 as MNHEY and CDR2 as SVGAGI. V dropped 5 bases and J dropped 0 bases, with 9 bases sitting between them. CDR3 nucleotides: TGTGCCAGCAGTGGCGGCTCGAGCACAGATACGCAGTATTTT. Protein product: CASSGGSSTDTQYF.

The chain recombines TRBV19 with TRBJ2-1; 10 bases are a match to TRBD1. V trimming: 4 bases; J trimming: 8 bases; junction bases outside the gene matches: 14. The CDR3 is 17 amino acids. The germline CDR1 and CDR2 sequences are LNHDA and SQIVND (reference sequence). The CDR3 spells CASSTAPGQGNGDEQFF. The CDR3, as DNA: TGTGCCAGTAGTACCGCTCCGGGACAGGGGAACGGGGATGAGCAGTTCTTC.

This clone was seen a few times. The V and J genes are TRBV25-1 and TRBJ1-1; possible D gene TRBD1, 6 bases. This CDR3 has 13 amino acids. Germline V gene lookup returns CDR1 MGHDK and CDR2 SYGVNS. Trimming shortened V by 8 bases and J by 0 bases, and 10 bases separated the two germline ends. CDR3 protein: CASSQGLNTEAFF. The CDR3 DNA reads TGTGCCAGCTCACAGGGATTGAACACTGAAGCTTTCTTT.

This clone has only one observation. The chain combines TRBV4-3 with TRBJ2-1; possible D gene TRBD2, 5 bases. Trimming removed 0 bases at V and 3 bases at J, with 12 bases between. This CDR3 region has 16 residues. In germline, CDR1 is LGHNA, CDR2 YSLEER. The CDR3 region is CASSQDRQDFYNEQFF. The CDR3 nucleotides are TGCGCCAGCAGCCAAGATAGGCAGGACTTCTACAATGAGCAGTTCTTC.

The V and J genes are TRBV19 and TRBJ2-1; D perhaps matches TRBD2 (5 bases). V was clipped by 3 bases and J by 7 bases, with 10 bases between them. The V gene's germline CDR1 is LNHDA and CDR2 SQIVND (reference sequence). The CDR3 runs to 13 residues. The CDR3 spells CASSIGVANEQFF. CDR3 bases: TGTGCCAGTAGTATCGGGGTAGCGAATGAGCAGTTCTTC.

CDR3 in amino acids: CASQYRTGYQETQYF. The CDR3 DNA is TGTGCCAGCCAGTATCGGACAGGGTATCAAGAGACCCAGTACTTC. The V and J genes are TRBV11-3 and TRBJ2-5; TRBD1 aligns across 8 bases. Germline loops: CDR1 SGHNT, CDR2 YENEEA. V shed 8 bases, J shed 2 bases, and the junction held 10 bases outside the gene matches. The CDR3 loop spans 15 amino acids.